Included here is one T cell receptor beta chain sequence, with context. Its antigen is not yet known. No base qualities exist here, and no much larger clone lies one base off it. The method behind the library was the immunoSEQ multiplex PCR assay. For the multiplex PCR, a mixture combining 60 forward primers for TCR Vbeta segments and 13 reverse primers for TCR Jbeta segments was used. The CDR3 region of rearranged TCR beta genes was amplified from genomic DNA with a multiplex PCR assay. On the Illumina HiSeq System, the amplified TCR beta libraries were sequenced as 87-base-pair reads. Concerning the study's data processing: A later analysis tallied about 77 million unique TCR beta chains across the 666 repertoires, and around 12 million of those chains were shared by two or more donors. Raw reads were error-corrected and collapsed into unique sequences by a nearest-neighbor algorithm in which closely related sequences were merged to remove PCR and sequencing errors. V, D and J gene segments were assigned by aligning CDR3 sequences to IMGT reference sequences. Each retained sequence needed at least a six-nucleotide match to both a V gene segment and a J gene segment. Rearrangements were classified as productive when the CDR3 lacked stop codons and remained in frame with V and J, and all other rearrangements were classified as non-productive. CDR3 was defined according to IMGT convention as the region running from the second conserved V-encoded cysteine to the conserved J-encoded phenylalanine. Sequences without an unambiguous match to a single V gene segment were excluded from the earlier analysis of several hundred of the donors. An earlier analysis of several hundred of the donors called V segments functional above 56.7% productive rearrangements and segregating when the between-donor standard deviation exceeded 5%. A statistical classification framework was built to diagnose cytomegalovirus status from the catalog of TCR beta chain sequences. In a later analysis, V and J genes were assigned by comparing TCR nucleotide sequences against IMGT/GENE-DB human TR gene sequences. In a later analysis, CDR3 sequences and most-parsimonious VDJ recombination scenarios were assigned using the TCRdist pipeline. In a later analysis, each TCR beta chain was defined by its CDR3 amino acid sequence together with its V-gene family, and reads lacking a unique V-gene family were excluded. A later analysis removed 592 highly shared, low-generation-probability nucleotide sequences to deal with suspected cross-contamination and a sequencing artifact. A later analysis calculated a clonal expansion index for each public chain from normalized within-repertoire ranks of inferred template counts. Generation probabilities in a later analysis came from a VDJ recombination model fitted to out-of-frame rearrangements, and those results were checked against IGoR. In a later analysis, hypergeometric tests were used to score TCR-TCR, TCR-HLA and TCR-CMV co-occurrence, with a repertoire-size bias correction applied to TCR pairs. A later analysis estimated false discovery rates by permuting HLA or CMV assignments 20 times. In a later analysis, co-occurring TCRs were grouped using DBSCAN, with TCRdist sequence similarity added in when clustering inside HLA-allele-positive subsets. Co-occurrence clustering excluded repertoires with fewer than 30,000 or more than 120,000 public chains, plus five with anomalous nucleotide sharing. TCRdb stores this immuneACCESS table with in-frame sequences only. Part of the clones is absent; in the studies checked, under half of the shortfall reflects unresolved V genes, and no reason is known for the rest. V, J and clone size reflect that table, while D and trimming were determined from the DNA. The sample data list 240,000 or so clones, and roughly four fifths of these were observed just once. 8% of the sample lies in the top ten.

This specimen belongs to a study of cytomegalovirus exposure and HLA in healthy donors (dated by TCRdb to about 2017). For the wider study: In an earlier analysis of roughly 500 of the donors, 250 to 350 Gb of sequence data and 90 million to 130 million unique TCR beta sequences from 150 million to 200 million T cells were reported. Around 320 gigabases of sequencing data and 70 million to 100 million unique TCR sequences were included in an early release covering about 600 HLA-typed donors. Of the roughly 400 genotyped donors, 65% to 90% were placed in the genetic ancestry cluster associated with self-reported Caucasian donors. The aim of the study was to test whether cataloging public T cell receptors could identify signatures of past pathogen exposure. The T cell repertoires of 666 subjects were profiled by immunosequencing and related to cytomegalovirus serostatus. Besides the first cohort of approximately 710 subjects, a separate validation cohort made up of 120 different subjects was used. The study combined high-throughput TCR immunosequencing, statistical association of individual TCRs with disease status, and machine learning to predict cytomegalovirus infection status. In a later analysis, previously published TCR beta repertoires from 666 donors were re-analyzed and high-resolution HLA genotyping was added so that TCR occurrence patterns could be studied. The later analysis used no new phenotypic data to find candidate immune exposures, relying instead on TCR beta sequences and their occurrence across donors. In an earlier analysis of 500 to 650 of the donors, high-throughput TCR beta sequencing was used to judge whether each TCR beta V gene segment behaved as functional or pseudogenic. Donor age, sex, ethnicity and CMV serostatus were compiled alongside the repertoire data. In a later genetic analysis, genome-wide SNP genotypes for about 65% of the roughly 670 donors were used, and that subset was treated as a discovery cohort. Every repertoire in the discovery cohort had been generated on one and the same sequencing platform. HLA typing covered class I and class II loci at four-digit resolution. The number of donors typed differed by locus, with 629-630 for A, B, C, DRB1 and DQB1, 522 for DQA1, 600 to 610 for DPA1, and roughly 450 for DPB1. Because of strong linkage in the cohort, roughly five DR-DQ haplotypes were treated as single units for association and clustering. Among about 400 genotyped donors of the cohort, an average of approximately 240,000 unique TCR beta nucleotide sequences was sequenced per donor, of which about 18% were non-productive.

Overall study outcomes, separate from this receptor: A total of 150 to 200 TCR beta chains were listed by the study as associated with cytomegalovirus. The cohort was sequenced for TCR beta chains only, and without alpha or paired-chain data the features that could be detected were limited. Specific HLA alleles were associated with 18,000 or so TCR beta sequences at a false discovery rate of 0.05 in a later analysis. Most TCR sequences were observed very rarely across donors, whereas some public TCRs were present in many individuals. Some IMGT-functional V segments, including TRBV6-2 and TRBV6-3, could not be distinguished by the 87-base-pair reads and were therefore excluded. According to the authors, the approach could potentially be generalized to other disease states and immunological phenotypes. Because counts were too low, about 15 rarely observed V segments, including chromosome 9 orphons, were left out of the earlier analysis of a few hundred of the donors. HLA typing was unavailable for some donors at each locus, so association tests used only the typed subset. In a later analysis, several top co-occurrence clusters were reported to appear linked to parvovirus B19, influenza, CMV and Epstein-Barr virus. In a later genetic analysis, a missense DCLRE1C variant was associated with V-gene and J-gene trimming of TCR beta chains, and the association was replicated in an independent cohort. The classifier was reported to diagnose cytomegalovirus status with high specificity and sensitivity in both the original and validation cohorts. A further reported finding was that TCR beta sequences accurately predicted the HLA-A and HLA-B alleles for most subjects in the first cohort. Compared with the approximately 670-donor mean, donors in an Asian-associated ancestry cluster had fewer N-insertions in productive TCRs, according to a later genetic analysis. Strong co-occurrence of HLA alleles, especially DR and DQ, made assigning TCR associations to individual alleles difficult. In a later analysis, most CMV-associated TCR beta chains were found to appear HLA-restricted, with HLA associations seemingly driven largely by CMV exposure. In a later analysis, TCR association rates were found to vary across HLA loci, with the most associated TCRs seen for DRB1 alleles and the fewest for HLA-C alleles. Linkage disequilibrium might explain the correlated functional status among segregating V segments, but an unknown experimental factor could not be excluded. An earlier analysis of approximately 600 of the donors showed that most TCR beta V segments appeared in productive rearrangements either about 87% or about 30% of the time, which broadly matched IMGT annotations. Sequencing depth was assumed to be roughly uniform across donors in the presence/absence analyses, though that assumption may not hold. In vitro tests confirmed that three of the cytomegalovirus-associated TCR beta chains recognize cytomegalovirus antigens. A cluster of highly shared sequence variants was judged likely to represent a technical artifact of the sequencing pipeline. The only immune exposure information available for the cohort was CMV serostatus. Compared with equally common non-associated chains, HLA-associated TCR beta chains in a later analysis were more clonally expanded and had lower generation probabilities.

The cohort was made up of about 670 healthy bone marrow donors. At the time of sampling, every cohort member was nominally healthy, though immune exposures that went unrecorded were likely present. The donor tested CMV seropositive, placing the donor among the 310 or so seropositive members of the cohort. A peripheral blood sample was provided by each donor, and peripheral blood mononuclear cells were used for TCR beta sequencing. Genomic DNA was extracted from the blood cell samples with the Qiagen DNeasy Blood Extraction Kit. V lost 1 base and J lost 3 bases; the stretch between them is 13 bases long. Looking up the germline V gene yields CDR1 MGHRA and CDR2 YSYEKL. The CDR3 runs 16 residues from the cysteine to the phenylalanine. Only CDR3 DNA is held: 48 bases, read in frame from base 1.

Recombination linked TRBV4-1 to TRBJ1-3, with no confident D gene call. The sequencing sample was made of PBMCs. This sequence was found in a woman aged 55-69 years in good health and CMV-seropositive. The DNA sequence reads TGCGCCAGCAGCCAAGCGAACAACCCCAGTGGAAACACCATATATTTT. Its product reads: CASSQANNPSGNTIYF.